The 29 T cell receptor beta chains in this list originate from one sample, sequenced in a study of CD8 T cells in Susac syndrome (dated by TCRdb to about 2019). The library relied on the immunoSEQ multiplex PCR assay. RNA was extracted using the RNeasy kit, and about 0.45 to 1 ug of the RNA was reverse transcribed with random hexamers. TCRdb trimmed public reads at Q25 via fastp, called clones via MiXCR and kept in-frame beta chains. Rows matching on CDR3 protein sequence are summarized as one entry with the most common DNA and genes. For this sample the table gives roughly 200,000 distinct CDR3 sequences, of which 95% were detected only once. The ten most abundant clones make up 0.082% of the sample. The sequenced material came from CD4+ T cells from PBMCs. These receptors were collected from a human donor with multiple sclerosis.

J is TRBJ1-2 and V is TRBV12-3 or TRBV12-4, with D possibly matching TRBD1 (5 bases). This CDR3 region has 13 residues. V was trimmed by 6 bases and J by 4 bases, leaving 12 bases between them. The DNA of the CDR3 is TGTGCCAGCAGCCAGGGAGCTCCCTATGGCTACACCTTC. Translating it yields CASSQGAPYGYTF.

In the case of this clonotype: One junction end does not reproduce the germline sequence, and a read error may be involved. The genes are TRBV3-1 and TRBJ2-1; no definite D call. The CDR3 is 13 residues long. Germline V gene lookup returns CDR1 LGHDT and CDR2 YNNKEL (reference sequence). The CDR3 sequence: CASSQDRISSQLF. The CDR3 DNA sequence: TGTGCCAGCAGCCAAGATCGAATTTCCTCCCAGCTCTTC.

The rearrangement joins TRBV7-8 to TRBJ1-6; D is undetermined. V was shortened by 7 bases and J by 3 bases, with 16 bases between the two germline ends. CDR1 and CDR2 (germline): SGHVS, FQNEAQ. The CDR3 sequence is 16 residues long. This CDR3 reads CASTLGRASYNSPLHF. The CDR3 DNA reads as TGTGCCAGCACCCTTGGACGGGCAAGCTATAATTCACCCCTCCACTTT.

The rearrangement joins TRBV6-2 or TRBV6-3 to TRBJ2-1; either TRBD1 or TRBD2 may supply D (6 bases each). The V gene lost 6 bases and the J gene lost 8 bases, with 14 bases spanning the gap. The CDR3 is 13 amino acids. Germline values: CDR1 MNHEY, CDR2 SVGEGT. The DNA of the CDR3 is TGTGCCAGCAGACCCGGGGGCGGGGATGAGCAGTTCTTC. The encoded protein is CASRPGGGDEQFF.

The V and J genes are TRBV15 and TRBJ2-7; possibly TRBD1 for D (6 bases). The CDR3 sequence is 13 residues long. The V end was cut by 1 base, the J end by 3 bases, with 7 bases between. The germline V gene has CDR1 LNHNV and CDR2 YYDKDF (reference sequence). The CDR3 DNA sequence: TGTGCCACCAGCAGAGTGGACAGCTACGAGCAGTACGTC. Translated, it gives CATSRVDSYEQYV.

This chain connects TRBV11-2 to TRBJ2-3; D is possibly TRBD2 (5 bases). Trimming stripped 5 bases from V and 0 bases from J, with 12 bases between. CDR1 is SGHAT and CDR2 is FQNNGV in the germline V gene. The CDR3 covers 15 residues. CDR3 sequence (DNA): TGTGCCAGCAGCCCTACTAGGGCTAGCACAGATACGCAGTATTTT. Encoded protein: CASSPTRASTDTQYF.

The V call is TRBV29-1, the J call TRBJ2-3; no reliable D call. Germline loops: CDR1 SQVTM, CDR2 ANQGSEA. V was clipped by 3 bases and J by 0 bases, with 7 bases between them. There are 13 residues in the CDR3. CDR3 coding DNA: TGCAGCGTTGAGGTCCTCAGCACAGATACGCAGTATTTT. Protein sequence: CSVEVLSTDTQYF.

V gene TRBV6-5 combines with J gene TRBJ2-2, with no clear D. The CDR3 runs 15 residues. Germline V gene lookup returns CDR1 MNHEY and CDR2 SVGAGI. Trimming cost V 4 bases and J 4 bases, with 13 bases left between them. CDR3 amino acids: CASSWRTVGTGELFF. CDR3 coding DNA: TGTGCCAGCAGTTGGCGCACAGTAGGCACCGGGGAGCTGTTTTTT.

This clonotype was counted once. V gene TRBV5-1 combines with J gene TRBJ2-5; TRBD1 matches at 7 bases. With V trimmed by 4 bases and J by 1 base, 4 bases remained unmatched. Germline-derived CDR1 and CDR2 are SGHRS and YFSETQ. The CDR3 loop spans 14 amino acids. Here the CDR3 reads CASSTRQGQETQYF. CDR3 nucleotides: TGCGCCAGCAGCACCAGACAGGGCCAAGAGACCCAGTACTTC.

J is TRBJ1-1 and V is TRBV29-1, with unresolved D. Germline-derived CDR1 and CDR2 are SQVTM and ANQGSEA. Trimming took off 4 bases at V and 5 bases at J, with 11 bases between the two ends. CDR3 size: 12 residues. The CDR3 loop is CSVAVVETEAFF. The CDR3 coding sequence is TGCAGCGTTGCGGTGGTAGAAACTGAAGCTTTCTTT.

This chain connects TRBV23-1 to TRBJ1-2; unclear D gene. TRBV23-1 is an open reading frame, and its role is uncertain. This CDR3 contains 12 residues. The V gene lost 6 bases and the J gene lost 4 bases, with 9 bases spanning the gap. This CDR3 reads CASRMPLYGYTF. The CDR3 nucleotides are TGCGCCAGCAGGATGCCGCTCTATGGCTACACCTTC.

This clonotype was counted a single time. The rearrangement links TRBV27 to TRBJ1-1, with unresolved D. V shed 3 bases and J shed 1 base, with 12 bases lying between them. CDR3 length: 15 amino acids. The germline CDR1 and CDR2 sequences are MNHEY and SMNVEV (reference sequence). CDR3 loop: CASSFWGGENTEAFF. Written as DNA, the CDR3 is TGTGCCAGCAGTTTCTGGGGAGGAGAGAACACTGAAGCTTTCTTT.

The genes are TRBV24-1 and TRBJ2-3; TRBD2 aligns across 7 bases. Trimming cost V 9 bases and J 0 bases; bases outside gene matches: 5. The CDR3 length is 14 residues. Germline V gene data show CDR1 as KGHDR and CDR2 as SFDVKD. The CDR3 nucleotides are TGTGCCACCTGTCGGGGGGACAGCACAGATACGCAGTATTTT. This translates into CATCRGDSTDTQYF.

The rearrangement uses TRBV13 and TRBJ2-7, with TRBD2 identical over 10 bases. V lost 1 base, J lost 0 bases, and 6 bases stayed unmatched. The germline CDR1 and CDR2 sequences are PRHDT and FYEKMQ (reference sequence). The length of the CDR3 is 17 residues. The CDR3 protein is CASSLDPSGGSSYEQYF. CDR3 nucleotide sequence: TGTGCCAGCAGCTTAGACCCTAGCGGGGGTAGCTCCTACGAGCAGTACTTC.

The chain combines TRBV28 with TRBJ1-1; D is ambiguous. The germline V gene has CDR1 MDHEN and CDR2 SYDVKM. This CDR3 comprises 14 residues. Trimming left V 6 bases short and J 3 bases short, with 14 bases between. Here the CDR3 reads CASSAGLGDTEAFF. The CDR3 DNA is TGTGCCAGCAGCGCCGGGCTCGGGGACACTGAAGCTTTCTTT.

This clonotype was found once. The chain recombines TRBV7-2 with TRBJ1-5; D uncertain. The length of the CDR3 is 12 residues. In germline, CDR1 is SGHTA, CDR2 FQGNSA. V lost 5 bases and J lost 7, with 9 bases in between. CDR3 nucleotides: TGTGCCAGCAGCAAAGACCGGCAGCCCCAGCATTTT. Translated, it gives CASSKDRQPQHF.

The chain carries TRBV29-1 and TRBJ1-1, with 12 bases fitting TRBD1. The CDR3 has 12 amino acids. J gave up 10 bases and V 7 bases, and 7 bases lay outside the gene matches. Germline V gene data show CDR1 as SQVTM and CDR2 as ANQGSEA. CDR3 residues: CSAGTGGKRAFF. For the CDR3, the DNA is TGCAGCGCGGGGACAGGGGGCAAACGAGCTTTCTTT.

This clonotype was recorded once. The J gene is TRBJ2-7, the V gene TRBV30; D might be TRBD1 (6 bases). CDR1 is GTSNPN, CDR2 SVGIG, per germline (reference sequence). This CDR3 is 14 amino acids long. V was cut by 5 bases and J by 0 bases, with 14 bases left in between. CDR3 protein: CAWQQGLSSYEQYF. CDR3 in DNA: TGTGCCTGGCAACAGGGCCTGAGCTCCTACGAGCAGTACTTC.

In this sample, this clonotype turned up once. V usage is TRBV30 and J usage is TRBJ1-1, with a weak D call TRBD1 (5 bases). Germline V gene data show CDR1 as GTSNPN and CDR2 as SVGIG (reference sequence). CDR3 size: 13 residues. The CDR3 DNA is TGTGCTTGGGGGGAGCAGACGAACACTGAAGCTTTCTTT. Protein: CAWGEQTNTEAFF.

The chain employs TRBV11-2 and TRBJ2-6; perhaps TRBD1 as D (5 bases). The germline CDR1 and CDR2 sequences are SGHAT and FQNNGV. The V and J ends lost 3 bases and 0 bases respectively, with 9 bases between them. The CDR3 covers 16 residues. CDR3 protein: CASSFGRASGANVLTF. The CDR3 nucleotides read TGTGCCAGCAGCTTCGGCAGGGCCTCTGGGGCCAACGTCCTGACTTTC.

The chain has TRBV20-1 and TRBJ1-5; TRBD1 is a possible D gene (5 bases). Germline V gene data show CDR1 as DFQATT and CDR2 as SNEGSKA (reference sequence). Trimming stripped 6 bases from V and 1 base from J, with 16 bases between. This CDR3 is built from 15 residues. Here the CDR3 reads CSAARRGISNQPQHF. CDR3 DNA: TGCAGTGCCGCACGCCGGGGGATAAGCAATCAGCCCCAGCATTTT.

The CDR3 DNA sequence: TGTGCCAGCAGCCAAGACCCTTGGACTAGCGGGGGCTATGAGCAGTTCTTC. Protein product: CASSQDPWTSGGYEQFF. The chain links TRBV4-2 to TRBJ2-1; 13 positions match TRBD2. The CDR3 loop spans 17 amino acids. The germline V gene encodes CDR1 LGHNA and CDR2 YNFKEQ. J gave up 8 bases and V 0 bases, and 7 bases lay outside the gene matches.

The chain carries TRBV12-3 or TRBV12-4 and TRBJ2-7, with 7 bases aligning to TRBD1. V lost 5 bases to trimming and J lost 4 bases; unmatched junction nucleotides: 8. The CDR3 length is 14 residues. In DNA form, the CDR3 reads TGTGCCAGCAGTGTACTCATGACAGGGTACGAGCAGTACTTC. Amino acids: CASSVLMTGYEQYF.

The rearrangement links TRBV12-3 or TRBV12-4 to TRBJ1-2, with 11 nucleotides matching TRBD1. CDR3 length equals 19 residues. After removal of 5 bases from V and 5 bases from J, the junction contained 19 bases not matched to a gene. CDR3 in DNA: TGTGCCAGCAGTCCGCGGCCTGGATCTCGGGACAGGGGGTTATATGGCTACACCTTC. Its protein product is CASSPRPGSRDRGLYGYTF.

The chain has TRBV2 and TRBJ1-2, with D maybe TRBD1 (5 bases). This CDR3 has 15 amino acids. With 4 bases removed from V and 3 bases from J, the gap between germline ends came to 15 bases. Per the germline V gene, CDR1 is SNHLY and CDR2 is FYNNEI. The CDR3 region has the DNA TGTGCCAGCAGTGCTCCGGGAGGGGTGGACTATGGCTACACCTTC. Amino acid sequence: CASSAPGGVDYGYTF.

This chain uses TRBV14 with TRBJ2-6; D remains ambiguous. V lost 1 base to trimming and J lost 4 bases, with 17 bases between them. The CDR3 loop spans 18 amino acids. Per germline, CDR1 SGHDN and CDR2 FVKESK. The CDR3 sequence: CASSQVSVRWMGANVLTF. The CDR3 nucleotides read TGTGCCAGCAGCCAAGTTTCGGTACGCTGGATGGGGGCCAACGTCCTGACTTTC.

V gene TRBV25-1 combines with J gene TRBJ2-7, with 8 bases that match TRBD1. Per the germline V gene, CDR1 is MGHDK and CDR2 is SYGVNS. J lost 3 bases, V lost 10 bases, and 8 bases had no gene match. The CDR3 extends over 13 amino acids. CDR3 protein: CATEWDRYYEQYV. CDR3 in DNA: TGTGCCACCGAGTGGGACAGGTACTACGAGCAGTACGTC.

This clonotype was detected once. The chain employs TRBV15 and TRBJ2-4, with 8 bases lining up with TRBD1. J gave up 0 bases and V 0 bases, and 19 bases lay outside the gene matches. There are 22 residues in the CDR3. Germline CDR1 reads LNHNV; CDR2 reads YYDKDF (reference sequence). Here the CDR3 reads CATSRDWGPGQGGYLAKNIQYF. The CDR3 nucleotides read TGTGCCACCAGCAGAGATTGGGGACCCGGACAGGGCGGATATCTAGCCAAAAACATTCAGTACTTC.

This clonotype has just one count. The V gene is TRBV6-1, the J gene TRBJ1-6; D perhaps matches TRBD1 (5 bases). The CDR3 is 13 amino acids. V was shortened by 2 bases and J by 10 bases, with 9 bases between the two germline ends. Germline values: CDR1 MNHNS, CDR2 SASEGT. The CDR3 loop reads CASSELQVSPLHF. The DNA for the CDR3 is TGTGCCAGCAGTGAATTACAGGTCTCACCCCTCCACTTT.